This T cell receptor beta chain was identified during a study of siplizumab effects on memory and regulatory T cells. Whole-study findings and limits: Sequences below about 10^-5 frequency were poorly captured, and few alloreactive clones mapped to unstimulated subsets. Alloreactive sequences whose origin lay in unstimulated CD4+ memory cells were significantly reduced by siplizumab. Apparently more diverse than memory cells, naive T cells also seemed major alloresponse contributors. Siplizumab gave mappable alloreactive CD4+ clones an average Treg-derived fraction of roughly 72%, against around 30% in controls.

In germline, CDR1 is MGHRA, CDR2 YSYEKL. The CDR3 has 12 amino acids. V dropped 2 bases and J dropped 9 bases, with 8 bases sitting between them. Repertoires were generated with immunoSEQ multiplex PCR, while TCRdb's copy carries only in-frame clones and drops some. The data show around 100,000 clones, 91% seen once. Points on this clone: Its antigen is unidentified.

The clonotype originates from a human donor in good health. Sequencing used CD4+ T cells sorted from blood. The chain uses TRBV4-1 and TRBJ2-1; D unclear. The CDR3 bases are TGCGCCAGCAGCCAAAGAGGTGGTGAGCAGTTCTTC. It translates to CASSQRGGEQFF.